This TCR beta chain originates from a study of blood T cells in healthy people across ages. Donors each provided 9.5 to 10 milliliters of peripheral blood. Germline V gene lookup returns CDR1 SSHAT and CDR2 FNYEAQ (reference sequence). The CDR3 length is 17 residues. General study results and limits: Older age coincided with a roughly linear decline in TCR beta diversity per million T cells.

In the case of this clonotype: Its antigen is undetermined.

Alongside a J-beta primer mix, a sample-barcoded 5' primer served in a second PCR lasting about 7 to 11 cycles. All cDNA molecules were each tagged by a template-switch adaptor with 12 random nucleotides. TCRdb passed the 5' RACE reads through MiXCR, listing each CDR3 protein once. The table records about 1.8 million distinct CDR3 sequences, about 50% of them present only once. The receptor was derived from a woman between 40 and 50 years old in good health. The chain combines TRBV7-7 with TRBJ2-1; TRBD2 aligns across 7 bases. The sample was blood. CDR3 DNA sequence: TGTGCTGGCAGCCCTAGTTTAGGCGGGGGTATTAACAATGAGCAGTTCTTC. It translates to CAGSPSLGGGINNEQFF.